These T cell receptor beta chains were read from a single sample in a study of identical twins. Using its own MiXCR run on the 5' RACE reads, TCRdb lists one record per CDR3 protein. Here the sample spans about 390,000 distinct CDR3 sequences, roughly 9% being singletons. The sample taken for sequencing was naive T cells sorted from blood. The source is a woman in her forties or fifties in good health. Each CDR3 is given with its conserved first and last residue.

J gene: TRBJ2-2; V gene: TRBV28; CDR3 length: 16; CDR3 protein: CASSSSPGLSNGELFF
J gene: TRBJ2-3; V gene: TRBV2; CDR3 length: 14; CDR3 protein: CASSERGGTDTQYF
J gene: TRBJ2-3; V gene: TRBV15; CDR3 length: 15; CDR3 protein: CATDAQGFGTDTQYF
J gene: TRBJ1-5; V gene: TRBV6-5; CDR3 length: 14; CDR3 protein: CASSTGTGAQPQHF
J gene: TRBJ2-3; V gene: TRBV7-7; CDR3 length: 13; CDR3 protein: CASSFYGTDTQYF
J gene: TRBJ2-2; V gene: TRBV12-3/TRBV12-4; CDR3 length: 14; CDR3 protein: CASSPQRDPGELFF
J gene: TRBJ2-3; V gene: TRBV4-2; CDR3 length: 13; CDR3 protein: CASSQSTSNTQYF
J gene: TRBJ2-7; V gene: TRBV5-1; CDR3 length: 13; CDR3 protein: CASSPDGNYEQYF
J gene: TRBJ2-7; V gene: TRBV25-1; CDR3 length: 13; CDR3 protein: CASSATGWGEQYF
J gene: TRBJ1-1; V gene: TRBV20-1; CDR3 length: 18; CDR3 protein: CSVPDSFEPRFMNTEAFF
J gene: TRBJ2-7; V gene: TRBV4-2; CDR3 length: 13; CDR3 protein: CASSQHTSYEQYF
J gene: TRBJ1-5; V gene: TRBV18; CDR3 length: 13; CDR3 protein: CASSTGSSEPQHF
J gene: TRBJ1-1; V gene: TRBV29-1; CDR3 length: 13; CDR3 protein: CSSRGGMNPEAFF
J gene: TRBJ2-5; V gene: TRBV4-2; CDR3 length: 18; CDR3 protein: CASSRGPSGRGFQETQYF
J gene: TRBJ2-1; V gene: TRBV5-1; CDR3 length: 15; CDR3 protein: CASSPSIRGNNEQFF
J gene: TRBJ2-2; V gene: TRBV7-9; CDR3 length: 15; CDR3 protein: CASSAGQPNTGELFF
J gene: TRBJ1-6; V gene: TRBV3-1; CDR3 length: 15; CDR3 protein: CASSPMEGAYSPLHF
J gene: TRBJ2-1; V gene: TRBV5-1; CDR3 length: 15; CDR3 protein: CASSLEYNPNNEQFF
J gene: TRBJ2-5; V gene: TRBV6-4; CDR3 length: 14; CDR3 protein: CASRPPAGQETQYF
J gene: TRBJ2-1; V gene: TRBV29-1; CDR3 length: 13; CDR3 protein: CSVEFQWEVEQFF
J gene: TRBJ2-7; V gene: TRBV28; CDR3 length: 11; CDR3 protein: CASSSFPEQYF
J gene: TRBJ2-1; V gene: TRBV10-3; CDR3 length: 18; CDR3 protein: CAISGLSGRELINNEQFF